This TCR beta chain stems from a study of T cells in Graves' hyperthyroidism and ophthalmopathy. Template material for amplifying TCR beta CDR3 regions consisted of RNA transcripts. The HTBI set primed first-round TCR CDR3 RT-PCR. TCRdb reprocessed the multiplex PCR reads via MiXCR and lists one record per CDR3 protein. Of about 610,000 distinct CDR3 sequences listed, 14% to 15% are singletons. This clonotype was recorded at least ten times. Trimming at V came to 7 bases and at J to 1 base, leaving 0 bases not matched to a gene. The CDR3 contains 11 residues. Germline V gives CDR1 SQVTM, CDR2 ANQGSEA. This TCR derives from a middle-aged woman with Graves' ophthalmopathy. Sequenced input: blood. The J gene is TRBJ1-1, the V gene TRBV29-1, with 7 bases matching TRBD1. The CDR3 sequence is CSGQGNTEAFF. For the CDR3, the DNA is TGCAGCGGACAGGGGAACACTGAAGCTTTCTTT.